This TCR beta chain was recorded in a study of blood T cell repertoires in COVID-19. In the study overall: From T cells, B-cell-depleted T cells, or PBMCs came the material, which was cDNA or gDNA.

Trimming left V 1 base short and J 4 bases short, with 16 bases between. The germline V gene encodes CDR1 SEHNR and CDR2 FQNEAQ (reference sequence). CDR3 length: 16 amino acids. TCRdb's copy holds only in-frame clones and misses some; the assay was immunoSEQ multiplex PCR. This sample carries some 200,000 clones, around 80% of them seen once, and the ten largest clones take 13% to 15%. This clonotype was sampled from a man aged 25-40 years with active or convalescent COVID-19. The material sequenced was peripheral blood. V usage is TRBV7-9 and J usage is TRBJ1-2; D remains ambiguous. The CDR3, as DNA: TGTGCCAGCAGCTTAGTAGCGGCCCGGCCATTCTATGGCTACACCTTC. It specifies CASSLVAARPFYGYTF.